Following are 21 T cell receptor beta chains from one sample sequenced in a study of naive and memory T cell subsets (dated by TCRdb to between 2016 and 2019). Library construction relied on UMI-ligation and nested PCR. Reads for this sample came from an Illumina MiSeq. The beta constant-region primer was an equimolar mix of two oligonucleotides covering both TRBC1 and TRBC2. TCRdb trimmed public reads at Q25 via fastp, called clones via MiXCR and kept in-frame beta chains. Under each unique CDR3 protein, matching rows form one entry showing the most common genes and DNA. The table for this sample lists tens of thousands of distinct CDR3 sequences; over 10% of them were counted only once. The biggest ten clones account for 0.75% to 1% of the sample. The sample was central memory CD4+ T cells from blood. The cell subset or site label on this specimen signifies: central memory, CD45RA- CD27+. These receptors all come from a human donor in good health.

This clonotype was detected many times. The chain uses TRBV2 and TRBJ1-6, with D tentatively TRBD1 (6 bases). Trimming left V 6 bases short and J 9 bases short, with 9 bases between. This CDR3 is built from 12 residues. Per germline, CDR1 SNHLY and CDR2 FYNNEI. The CDR3 DNA follows: TGTGCCAGCAGCTACAGGGTTTCACCCCTCCACTTT. Translated: CASSYRVSPLHF.

This clonotype occurred a few times. This chain uses TRBV20-1 with TRBJ2-7, with TRBD2 matching over 11 bases. In germline, CDR1 is DFQATT, CDR2 SNEGSKA (reference sequence). The V and J ends lost 5 bases and 3 bases, in that order; junction bases with no gene match: 9. This CDR3 comprises 15 residues. The CDR3 bases are TGCAGTGCTTCGACTAGCGGGAACGTGGACTACGAGCAGTACTTC. This codes for CSASTSGNVDYEQYF.

This clonotype was seen at least ten times. The genes are TRBV6-6 and TRBJ2-1, with 13 bases identical to TRBD2. Trimming cost V 5 bases and J 5 bases; bases outside gene matches: 9. The CDR3 has 17 amino acids. The V gene's germline CDR1 is MNHNY and CDR2 SVGAGI (reference sequence). CDR3 nucleotides: TGTGCCAGCAGTCGACCTAGGGGACTAGCGGGGAACAATGAGCAGTTCTTC. Its protein product is CASSRPRGLAGNNEQFF.

The CDR3 is CASSLSFRSEGEQYF. CDR3 DNA sequence: TGTGCCAGCAGTTTAAGTTTCCGCTCCGAGGGCGAGCAGTACTTC. The rearrangement uses TRBV27 and TRBJ2-7; maybe TRBD2 (5 bases). The ends were cut back, 2 bases at V and 6 bases at J, with 17 bases in the middle. The CDR3 runs 15 residues. Germline CDR1 is MNHEY and CDR2 is SMNVEV (reference sequence).

In its sample, this clonotype was seen a few times. This chain uses TRBV28 with TRBJ1-4; TRBD1 aligns across 7 bases. V dropped 1 base and J dropped 8; count of bases not matched to a gene: 7. The germline V gene encodes CDR1 MDHEN and CDR2 SYDVKM. There are 15 residues in the CDR3. As DNA, the CDR3 is TGTGCCAGCAGTTTATCACAGGGGCGAGGGGAAAAACTGTTTTTT. Protein product: CASSLSQGRGEKLFF.

This clonotype was observed at least ten times. The rearrangement uses TRBV3-1 and TRBJ1-3; the D is unclear. Germline CDR1 and CDR2: LGHDT and YNNKEL (reference sequence). V was cut by 3 bases and J by 0 bases, with 12 bases left in between. The CDR3 runs 16 residues. As DNA, the CDR3 is TGTGCCAGCAGCCACGAAACAGCCCACTCTGGAAACACCATATATTTT. Protein product: CASSHETAHSGNTIYF.

This clonotype came up a few times. V and J are TRBV6-2 or TRBV6-3 and TRBJ1-1; a weak D match, TRBD1 (5 bases). The V end was cut by 6 bases, the J end by 8 bases, with 13 bases between. The length of the CDR3 is 12 residues. Germline CDR1 and CDR2: MNHEY and SVGEGT. CDR3 bases: TGTGCCAGCAGCAACCCGGGGGGGGAAGCTTTCTTT. Protein product: CASSNPGGEAFF.

This clonotype has just one count. The chain combines TRBV30 with TRBJ2-1, with unresolved D. The V gene lost 8 bases and the J gene lost 6 bases, with 14 bases spanning the gap. Per the germline V gene, CDR1 is GTSNPN and CDR2 is SVGIG (reference sequence). The CDR3 is made up of 12 amino acids. The DNA of the CDR3 is TGTGCCCGCGGTAAGAACTTCAATGAGCAGTTCTTC. Protein product: CARGKNFNEQFF.

This clonotype was counted many times. The chain recombines TRBV7-9 with TRBJ2-1; D is undetermined. Trimming pared 5 bases from V and 4 bases from J, leaving 15 bases between. Looked up from germline, CDR1 is SEHNR and CDR2 is FQNEAQ (reference sequence). CDR3 length equals 15 residues. The CDR3 region has the DNA TGTGCCAGCAGCCCGGATCTAGACACTTACAATGAGCAGTTCTTC. Translated: CASSPDLDTYNEQFF. The entire variable domain, with the rest obtained from reference TRBV7-9 and TRBJ2-1, is as follows: DTGVSQNPRHKITKRGQNVTFRCDPISEHNRLYWYRQTLGQGPEFLTYFQNEAQLEKSRLLSDRFSAERPKGSFSTLEIQRTEQGDSAMYLCASSPDLDTYNEQFFGPGTRLTVL.

The chain is built from TRBV20-1 and TRBJ2-1, with TRBD2 identical over 10 bases. The ends lost 2 bases at V and 6 bases at J; junction bases unmatched: 7. Per the germline V gene, CDR1 is DFQATT and CDR2 is SNEGSKA (reference sequence). CDR3 length: 15 amino acids. CDR3 coding DNA: TGCAGTGCTAGAAATCGACTAGCGGGTCTCAATGAGCAGTTCTTC. Protein: CSARNRLAGLNEQFF.

The chain uses TRBV7-2 and TRBJ2-7, with 10 positions matching TRBD2. This CDR3 region has 13 residues. V lost 4 bases to trimming and J lost 3 bases; unmatched junction nucleotides: 0. From germline, CDR1 is SGHTA and CDR2 FQGNSA. The CDR3 is CASSSSGSYEQYF. The CDR3 bases are TGTGCCAGCAGCTCTAGCGGGAGCTACGAGCAGTACTTC.

The gene calls are TRBV20-1 and TRBJ2-1; D may be TRBD2 (6 bases). V gave up 6 bases and J gave up 5 bases, with 8 bases separating them. The CDR3 runs to 11 residues. CDR1 DFQATT and CDR2 SNEGSKA come from the germline V gene (reference sequence). The CDR3 here is CSATSNNEQFF. CDR3 DNA: TGCAGTGCCACTAGCAACAATGAGCAGTTCTTC.

There are a few counts of this clonotype. This chain joins TRBV29-1 and TRBJ1-2; possible D gene TRBD1, 5 bases. CDR1 is SQVTM, CDR2 ANQGSEA, per germline. This CDR3 comprises 12 residues. V was trimmed by 5 bases and J by 6 bases, leaving 13 bases between them. The CDR3 reads CSVQPGAHGYTF. CDR3 bases: TGCAGCGTTCAACCCGGGGCCCATGGCTACACCTTC.

The J gene is TRBJ1-2, the V gene TRBV27; D unresolved. CDR1 is MNHEY, CDR2 SMNVEV, per germline (reference sequence). This CDR3 comprises 15 residues. V was pared by 2 bases and J by 4 bases, with 14 bases between. This CDR3 reads CASSLKGSEGYGYTF. In DNA form, the CDR3 reads TGTGCCAGCAGTTTAAAGGGAAGTGAAGGCTATGGCTACACCTTC.

V is TRBV2 and J is TRBJ2-7; 15 nucleotides line up with TRBD2. Germline CDR1 reads SNHLY; CDR2 reads FYNNEI. The CDR3 covers 15 residues. V gave up 8 bases and J gave up 5 bases; unmatched junction bases: 7. The CDR3 DNA follows: TGTGCCAGCGGAACGGGACTAGCGGGAGGTAACGAGCAGTACTTC. It codes for CASGTGLAGGNEQYF.

The table lists this clonotype with a few counts. This chain connects TRBV2 to TRBJ2-1; possible D gene TRBD1, 6 bases. This CDR3 is built from 15 residues. Germline V gene sequence: CDR1 SNHLY, CDR2 FYNNEI. Trimming left V 4 bases short and J 5 bases short, with 15 bases between. CDR3 nucleotides: TGTGCCAGCAGTGCATTCAGGGGATTCGACAATGAGCAGTTCTTC. Translation gives CASSAFRGFDNEQFF. Variable domain in full (rest from reference TRBV2 and TRBJ2-1): EPEVTQTPSHQVTQMGQEVILRCVPISNHLYFYWYRQILGQKVEFLVSFYNNEISEKSEIFDDQFSVERPDGSNFTLKIRSTKLEDSAMYFCASSAFRGFDNEQFFGPGTRLTVL.

This clonotype came up many times. The chain combines TRBV4-3 with TRBJ2-3; 8 bases line up with TRBD2. The CDR3 has 16 amino acids. Trimming took 1 base from V and 6 from J; bases not matched to a gene: 9. Germline-derived CDR1 and CDR2 are LGHNA and YSLEER. The CDR3 bases are TGCGCCAGCAGCCAAGCCCCGGGAGGGTCTTGGGATACGCAGTATTTT. Translating it yields CASSQAPGGSWDTQYF.

The chain recombines TRBV12-3 or TRBV12-4 with TRBJ2-3; D assignment may be TRBD1 or TRBD2 (5 bases each). Deletions cut 6 bases from V and 0 bases from J, with 10 bases between. The CDR3 runs 14 residues. CDR3 nucleotides: TGTGCCAGCAGACCGGGACGTAGCACAGATACGCAGTATTTT. Protein product: CASRPGRSTDTQYF.

To note about this clonotype: One end of the junction fails to match germline, which may point to a read error. The chain is built from TRBV7-2 and TRBJ2-7; 8 bases agree with TRBD2. The CDR3 consists of 15 residues. Germline V gene lookup returns CDR1 SGHTA and CDR2 FQGNSA. CDR3 DNA sequence: TGTGCCAGCAGCTCGTCAGCGGGAGCCTCCCACGAGCAGTACTTC. Translating gives CASSSSAGASHEQYF. Full variable domain (rest looked up from reference TRBV7-2 and TRBJ2-7): GAGVSQSPSNKVTEKGKDVELRCDPISGHTALYWYRQSLGQGLEFLIYFQGNSAPDKSGLPSDRFSAERTGGSVSTLTIQRTQQEDSAVYLCASSSSAGASHEQYFGPGTRLTVT.

This clonotype was detected only a few times. V gene TRBV20-1 combines with J gene TRBJ2-3; D might be TRBD1 or TRBD2, each matching 6 bases. In germline, CDR1 is DFQATT, CDR2 SNEGSKA (reference sequence). The CDR3 extends over 15 amino acids. V shed 4 bases and J shed 2 bases, with 16 bases lying between them. As DNA, the CDR3 is TGCAGTGCTAATCTAGGGGGACTTTTCACAGATACGCAGTATTTT. This gives the protein CSANLGGLFTDTQYF.

A few counts support this clonotype. V usage is TRBV5-1 and J usage is TRBJ1-4, with 10 bases that match TRBD1. The V gene's germline CDR1 is SGHRS and CDR2 YFSETQ. Losses at the gene ends were 0 bases for V and 8 bases for J; bases not matched to a gene: 7. The CDR3 runs 16 residues. The CDR3 DNA reads as TGCGCCAGCAGCTTGGACCCGGGACAGGGGAAAGAAAAACTGTTTTTT. This codes for CASSLDPGQGKEKLFF. Filled out from reference TRBV5-1 and TRBJ1-4, the complete variable domain reads KAGVTQTPRYLIKTRGQQVTLSCSPISGHRSVSWYQQTPGQGLQFLFEYFSETQRNKGNFPGRFSGRQFSNSRSEMNVSTLELGDSALYLCASSLDPGQGKEKLFFGSGTQLSVL.